This T cell receptor (beta chain) was sequenced during a study of blood T cell repertoires in COVID-19. Measured with immunoSEQ multiplex PCR; TCRdb has only the in-frame clones, and not every one. Among around 250,000 clones, 84% were seen once, and the ten largest hold approximately 4%. Individuals drawn from 24 US areas were roughly 18 to 95 years old. The TCR was taken from a man aged 25 to 45 with acute COVID-19. The sample was PBMCs or T cells enriched from blood (not recorded which).

The CDR3 DNA reads as TGTGCCAGCAGTCCACTACAGGGGGAGCAGTTCTTC. Protein: CASSPLQGEQFF. This rearrangement joins TRBV28 to TRBJ2-1; 7 positions agree with TRBD1. Trimming took 5 bases from V and 10 from J; bases not matched to a gene: 5. The germline gives CDR1 MDHEN, CDR2 SYDVKM. CDR3 length: 12 residues. Based on the CDR3 plus reference TRBV28 and TRBJ2-1, the full variable domain is DVKVTQSSRYLVKRTGEKVFLECVQDMDHENMFWYRQDPGLGLRLIYFSYDVKMKEKGDIPEGYSVSREKKERFSLILESASTNQTSMYLCASSPLQGEQFFGPGTRLTVL.